Described below is a single T cell receptor beta chain sequence and its context. Sequencing libraries for TCR beta were prepared with iRepertoire HTBI primers and Arm-PCR of CDR3 regions. A single record per CDR3 protein comes from TCRdb applying MiXCR to the multiplex PCR reads. The sample carries 350,000 to 550,000 distinct CDR3 sequences, roughly 15% recorded once. The data derive from a study of regulatory T cells in long-lasting Graves disease. Time point denoted: newly diagnosed GD, antithyroid drugs for less than 3 months. The authors made the TCR library using RNA they extracted from PBMCs. Germline V CDR1 and CDR2: MGHDK, SYGVNS. Unmatched junction bases numbered 1, after V lost 4 bases and J lost 1 base. CDR3 size: 15 residues. The same data also went into a second study, on T cells in Graves' hyperthyroidism and ophthalmopathy. That investigation notes: Patients were aged 18 to 65, had disease duration under 2 months, and had newly diagnosed hyperthyroidism. Most thyroid clonotypes with frequency above 0.001 were detected in blood.

The source is a woman younger than 30 with Graves disease. The chain combines TRBV25-1 with TRBJ2-5; 12 bases match TRBD2. The sequences come from peripheral blood mononuclear cells (PBMCs), collected at new diagnosis, from a patient treated with antithyroid drugs. The CDR3, as DNA: TGTGCCAGCAGTGTACTAGCGGGAGGCCAAGAGACCCAGTACTTC. Protein: CASSVLAGGQETQYF.